This T cell receptor (beta chain) was captured by sequencing in a study of vaccination and CD4 T cells after COVID-19. Turning to the study itself: Two of the convalescents were Hispanic, and convalescents were six males and four females.

Turning to this clonotype: Its antigen is undetermined.

Treatment given: roughly 10-day PBMC culture with coronavirus spike peptide pools or control peptides (ViraFEST assay). Sequenced with the Oncomine TCR Beta short-read assay was DNA taken from cultured CD4+ T cells. CD4+ T cells were cultured, and genomic DNA was extracted from them. TCRdb reanalysed the PCR reads using MiXCR and keeps one entry per CDR3 protein. The sample holds 20,000 to 25,000 distinct CDR3 sequences, 35% to 50% seen once. In germline, CDR1 is DFQATT, CDR2 SNEGSKA (reference sequence). Trimming took off 1 base at V and 3 bases at J, with 12 bases between the two ends. CDR3 length: 15 residues.

The specimen sequenced was CD4+ T cells from blood, cultured in vitro. The source is a human donor who had recovered from COVID-19. The chain uses TRBV20-1 and TRBJ2-2, with D maybe TRBD2 (5 bases). The CDR3 DNA follows: TGCAGTGCTAGAGCCAGTCGGGGAGACACCGGGGAGCTGTTTTTT. Translation gives CSARASRGDTGELFF.